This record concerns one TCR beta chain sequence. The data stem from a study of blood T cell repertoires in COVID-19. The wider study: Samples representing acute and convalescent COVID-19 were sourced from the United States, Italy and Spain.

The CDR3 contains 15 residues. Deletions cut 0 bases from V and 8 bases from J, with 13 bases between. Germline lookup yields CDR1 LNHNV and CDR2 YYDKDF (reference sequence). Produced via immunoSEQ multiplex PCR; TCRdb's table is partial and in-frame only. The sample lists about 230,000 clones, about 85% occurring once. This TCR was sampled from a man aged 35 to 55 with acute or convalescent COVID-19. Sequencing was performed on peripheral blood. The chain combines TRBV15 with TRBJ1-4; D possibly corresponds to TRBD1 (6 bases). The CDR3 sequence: CATSREAAGAEKLFF. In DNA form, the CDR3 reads TGTGCCACCAGCAGAGAAGCGGCAGGGGCGGAAAAACTGTTTTTT.